This T cell receptor beta chain originates from a study of T cell changes during pregnancy in multiple sclerosis. Assay: immunoSEQ multiplex PCR; the TCRdb copy retains only in-frame clones and omits some. The sample contains roughly 37,000 clones, roughly 90% of which appear only once. Germline V gene sequence: CDR1 SGDLS, CDR2 YYNGEE. This CDR3 is built from 16 residues. V was clipped by 2 bases and J by 0 bases; unmatched bases: 5. Specimen: CD8+ T cells from peripheral blood mononuclear cells, collected before pregnancy. The gene calls are TRBV9 and TRBJ1-3; TRBD1 matches at 7 bases. The receptor's source is a female donor with multiple sclerosis, enrolled in a pregnancy study. The CDR3 DNA reads as TGTGCCAGCAGCGTCGGCCAGGGGGGCTCTGGAAACACCATATATTTT. Its protein product is CASSVGQGGSGNTIYF.